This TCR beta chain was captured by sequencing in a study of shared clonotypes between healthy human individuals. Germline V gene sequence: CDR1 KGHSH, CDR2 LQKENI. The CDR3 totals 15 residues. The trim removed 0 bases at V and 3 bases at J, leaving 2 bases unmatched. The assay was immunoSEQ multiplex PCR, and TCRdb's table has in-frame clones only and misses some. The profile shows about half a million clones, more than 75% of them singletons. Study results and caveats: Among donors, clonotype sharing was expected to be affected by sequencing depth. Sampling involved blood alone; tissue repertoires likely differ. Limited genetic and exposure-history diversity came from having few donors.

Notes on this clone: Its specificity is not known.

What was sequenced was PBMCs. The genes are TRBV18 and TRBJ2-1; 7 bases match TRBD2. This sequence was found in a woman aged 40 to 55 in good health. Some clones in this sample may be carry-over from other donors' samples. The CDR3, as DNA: TGTGCCAGCTCACCACCGGTAGCGGGCTACAATGAGCAGTTCTTC. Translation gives CASSPPVAGYNEQFF.